This T cell receptor (beta chain) was recorded in a study of OX40 agonist ivuxolimab in advanced cancers. On the study more broadly: Averaging 60 years in age, with a range of roughly 20 to 90, the cohort was 82.7% male.

On cycle 4 day 1 and cycle 7 day 1, as well as at baseline, blood was sampled. The data were produced by immunoSEQ multiplex PCR, yet TCRdb's version contains in-frame clones alone and is incomplete. The sample has 90,000 to 120,000 clones, 80% to 95% seen once. This clonotype originated in an adult with an advanced solid tumor such as melanoma, head and neck, liver or kidney cancer. The source was CD4+ or CD8+ T cells sorted from blood, collected in a trial of the OX40 agonist ivuxolimab.

The CDR3: CASSYRDRLYQETQYF. The CDR3 bases are TGTGCCAGCAGTTACCGCGATCGACTATACCAAGAGACCCAGTACTTC. V gene TRBV6-5 combines with J gene TRBJ2-5; TRBD2 might be the D (5 bases). The germline V gene encodes CDR1 MNHEY and CDR2 SVGAGI. The V and J ends lost 2 bases and 0 bases respectively, with 13 bases between them. The CDR3 extends over 16 amino acids.